The sequence of this T cell receptor beta chain was determined in a study of cytomegalovirus exposure and HLA in healthy donors. Study-wide findings and caveats: Earlier analysis yielded a pattern in which most TCR beta V segments were productive about 90% or about 30% of the time. 87-base-pair reads could not separate some V segments, including TRBV6-2 and TRBV6-3. Within a later analysis, the majority of CMV-associated TCR beta chains appeared HLA-restricted.

60 Vbeta and 13 Jbeta primers were used in PCR. Using immunoSEQ multiplex PCR, the repertoire was profiled, and TCRdb retains in-frame clones only, with some absent. The top ten clones hold roughly 4.4% of a sample with over 150,000 clones, around 80% of them seen once. As regards this clone: Its matching antigen is unknown.

There are 17 residues in the CDR3. Germline V gene lookup returns CDR1 MDHEN and CDR2 SYDVKM. V gave up 2 bases and J gave up 0 bases, with 17 bases separating them. The chain has TRBV28 and TRBJ2-7, with D possibly TRBD1 on 5 matching bases. Material: PBMCs. The TCR comes from a man aged 25-40 years in good health and CMV-seronegative. This CDR3 is CASSLKGQAPSSYEQYF. In DNA, the CDR3 is TGTGCCAGCAGTTTAAAGGGGCAGGCTCCTTCCTCCTACGAGCAGTACTTC.